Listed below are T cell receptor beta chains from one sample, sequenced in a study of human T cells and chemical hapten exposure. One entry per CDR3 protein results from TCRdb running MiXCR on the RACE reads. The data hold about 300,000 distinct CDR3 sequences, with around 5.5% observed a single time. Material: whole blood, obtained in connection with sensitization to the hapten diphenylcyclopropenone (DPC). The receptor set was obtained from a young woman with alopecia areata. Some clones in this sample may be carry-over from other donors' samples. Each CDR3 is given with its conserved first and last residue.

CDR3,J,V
CASNLGESAEAFF,TRBJ1-1,TRBV7-8
CASHGGIHTGELFF,TRBJ2-2,TRBV6-1
CASSLQDRATNYGYTF,TRBJ1-2,TRBV28
CASSPVMKNTGELFF,TRBJ2-2,TRBV27
CAISVTGSTDTQYF,TRBJ2-3,TRBV10-3
CSARDIQGSNTEAFF,TRBJ1-1,TRBV20-1
CSAETAPSTDTQYF,TRBJ2-3,TRBV20-1
CASSQETGYIGNEQFF,TRBJ2-1,TRBV4-3
CASRVAGVSGANVLTF,TRBJ2-6,TRBV5-1
CASSPQGRNNSPLHF,TRBJ1-6,TRBV6-5
CASSRRGTGFSGANVLTF,TRBJ2-6,TRBV9
CASSLGVGEKPQHF,TRBJ1-5,TRBV7-2
CSASSLRGTGIIGHQPQHF,TRBJ1-5,TRBV20-1
CASSQDAGVAIQYF,TRBJ2-4,TRBV4-3
CASSQDAGGLPEQYF,TRBJ2-7,TRBV4-3